The 25 T cell receptor beta chains given below trace back to one sample, sequenced in a study of cytotoxic CD8 clonotypes in ibrutinib-treated CLL. Generated by immunoSEQ multiplex PCR, the TCRdb table keeps only in-frame clones and is missing some. This table holds tens of thousands of clones, 76% found once. The sequences come from PBMCs, collected after 36 months of ibrutinib treatment. The receptors derive from a human donor with chronic lymphocytic leukemia.

This clone was seen only a few times. V gene TRBV7-9 combines with J gene TRBJ2-5; tentatively, D is TRBD2 (6 bases). V lost 4 bases to trimming and J lost 5 bases, with 14 bases between them. Germline V gene sequence: CDR1 SEHNR, CDR2 FQNEAQ (reference sequence). The CDR3 runs 14 residues. Here the CDR3 DNA reads TGTGCCAGCAGCTCGGGTACTAGCTCGGAGACCCAGTACTTC. This gives the protein CASSSGTSSETQYF.

The rearrangement links TRBV7-6 to TRBJ2-7, with D maybe TRBD2 (5 bases). V lost 2 bases to trimming and J lost 3 bases, with 14 bases between them. CDR1 is SGHVS, CDR2 FNYEAQ, per germline. This CDR3 has 15 amino acids. The CDR3 sequence: CASSLSEARGYEQYF. DNA for the CDR3: TGTGCCAGCAGCTTAAGTGAGGCCCGGGGCTACGAGCAGTACTTC.

V is TRBV6-5 and J is TRBJ1-2, with 7 bases identical to TRBD1. CDR1 is MNHEY and CDR2 is SVGAGI in the germline V gene. The CDR3 has 15 amino acids. Unmatched junction bases numbered 8, after V lost 4 bases and J lost 3 bases. The CDR3 DNA reads as TGTGCCAGCAGTTCCGTGACAGGGACTGACTATGGCTACACCTTC. This codes for CASSSVTGTDYGYTF.

The chain joins TRBV2 to TRBJ2-5; D tentatively reads TRBD1 or TRBD2 (5 bases each). The CDR3 is made up of 15 amino acids. In germline, CDR1 is SNHLY, CDR2 FYNNEI. V lost 6 bases and J lost 2, with 16 bases in between. Here the CDR3 DNA reads TGTGCCAGCAGGCCGGATGGGACGGCACAAGAGACCCAGTACTTC. It encodes CASRPDGTAQETQYF. The variable domain in full, with the rest retrieved from reference TRBV2 and TRBJ2-5, is EPEVTQTPSHQVTQMGQEVILRCVPISNHLYFYWYRQILGQKVEFLVSFYNNEISEKSEIFDDQFSVERPDGSNFTLKIRSTKLEDSAMYFCASRPDGTAQETQYFGPGTRLLVL.

The V gene is TRBV19, the J gene TRBJ1-1; TRBD1 might be the D (6 bases). Looked up from germline, CDR1 is LNHDA and CDR2 is SQIVND (reference sequence). This CDR3 is built from 15 residues. Trimming cost V 3 bases and J 5 bases, with 16 bases left between them. CDR3 residues: CASSIRGAGVTEAFF. DNA for the CDR3: TGTGCCAGTAGTATTAGGGGGGCTGGAGTTACTGAAGCTTTCTTT. Looking up the rest from reference TRBV19 and TRBJ1-1 gives the full variable domain: DGGITQSPKYLFRKEGQNVTLSCEQNLNHDAMYWYRQDPGQGLRLIYYSQIVNDFQKGDIAEGYSVSREKKESFPLTVTSAQKNPTAFYLCASSIRGAGVTEAFFGQGTRLTVV.

In this sample, this clone turned up a few times. The chain couples TRBV4-2 to TRBJ2-3, with TRBD1 as a possible D gene (6 bases). Trimming cost V 0 bases and J 3 bases, with 10 bases left between them. Germline CDR1 LGHNA, CDR2 YNFKEQ. The CDR3 is made up of 15 amino acids. In nucleotides, the CDR3 is TGTGCCAGCAGCCAAGAGACACAGGGAACAGATACGCAGTATTTT. Its protein product is CASSQETQGTDTQYF.

This sequence joins TRBV5-1 and TRBJ2-3; TRBD2 is a possible D gene (5 bases). The germline gives CDR1 SGHRS, CDR2 YFSETQ. The CDR3 totals 14 residues. V dropped 5 bases and J dropped 0 bases, with 10 bases sitting between them. The CDR3 DNA sequence: TGCGCCAGCAGGAGGGTGGTTAGCACAGATACGCAGTATTTT. Its translation: CASRRVVSTDTQYF. Combining the CDR3 with reference TRBV5-1 and TRBJ2-3 gives the whole variable domain KAGVTQTPRYLIKTRGQQVTLSCSPISGHRSVSWYQQTPGQGLQFLFEYFSETQRNKGNFPGRFSGRQFSNSRSEMNVSTLELGDSALYLCASRRVVSTDTQYFGPGTRLTVL.

The rearrangement joins TRBV10-3 to TRBJ1-5; 10 nucleotides align to TRBD1. The CDR3 sequence is 14 residues long. V dropped 6 bases and J dropped 10; count of bases not matched to a gene: 9. The germline V gene encodes CDR1 ENHRY and CDR2 SYGVKD. CDR3 residues: CAISATGGVDPQHF. CDR3 bases: TGTGCCATCAGCGCGACAGGGGGCGTCGATCCCCAGCATTTT.

This clone was detected a few times. J is TRBJ2-1 and V is TRBV11-2, with 7 bases that match TRBD2. The CDR3 runs 14 residues. Germline V gene lookup returns CDR1 SGHAT and CDR2 FQNNGV. The V and J ends lost 0 bases and 8 bases, in that order; junction bases with no gene match: 4. CDR3 bases: TGTGCCAGCAGCTTAGAGACTAGCACCGATGAGCAGTTCTTC. This codes for CASSLETSTDEQFF.

The chain links TRBV27 to TRBJ2-7; 7 nucleotides agree with TRBD1. Germline V gene lookup returns CDR1 MNHEY and CDR2 SMNVEV (reference sequence). V trimming: 3 bases; J trimming: 1 base; junction bases outside the gene matches: 3. The CDR3 spans 14 residues. CDR3 sequence reads: CASSFGTASYEQYF. CDR3 in DNA: TGTGCCAGCAGTTTTGGGACAGCATCCTACGAGCAGTACTTC.

V usage is TRBV5-1 and J usage is TRBJ1-2, with TRBD1 matching 9 bases. V trimming: 2 bases; J trimming: 4 bases; junction bases outside the gene matches: 6. CDR3 size: 15 residues. CDR1 is SGHRS, CDR2 YFSETQ, per germline. DNA of the CDR3: TGCGCCAGCAGCTTCGGACAGGGGCTCGGCTATGGCTACACCTTC. Translation: CASSFGQGLGYGYTF. Full variable domain (missing parts from reference TRBV5-1 and TRBJ1-2): KAGVTQTPRYLIKTRGQQVTLSCSPISGHRSVSWYQQTPGQGLQFLFEYFSETQRNKGNFPGRFSGRQFSNSRSEMNVSTLELGDSALYLCASSFGQGLGYGYTFGSGTRLTVV.

The V call is TRBV5-6, the J call TRBJ1-6; D gene unclear. The CDR3 loop spans 16 amino acids. Per the germline V gene, CDR1 is SGHDT and CDR2 is YYEEEE. Deletions cut 4 bases from V and 8 bases from J, with 19 bases between. CDR3 residues: CASSLYRAPRDSPLHF. Here the CDR3 DNA reads TGTGCCAGCAGCCTATACCGGGCCCCGCGTGATTCACCCCTCCACTTT.

V usage is TRBV23-1 and J usage is TRBJ1-4; TRBD1 matches at 7 bases. TRBV23-1 is treated as an ORF (open reading frame) with a function not yet certain. This CDR3 comprises 14 residues. Losses at the gene ends were 1 base for V and 11 bases for J; bases not matched to a gene: 7. The CDR3 nucleotides read TGCGCCAGCAGTCAATGTGGGACAGCTAATAAACTGTTTTTT. Its translation: CASSQCGTANKLFF.

The V call is TRBV19, the J call TRBJ1-5; D gene ambiguous. The germline gives CDR1 LNHDA, CDR2 SQIVND (reference sequence). The CDR3 length is 16 residues. The V end was cut by 0 bases, the J end by 9 bases, with 18 bases between. CDR3 amino acids: CASSIDRRAWALPQHF. CDR3 nucleotides: TGTGCCAGTAGTATAGATCGTCGGGCCTGGGCACTGCCCCAGCATTTT.

The chain links TRBV7-9 to TRBJ1-1; tentatively, D is TRBD1 (6 bases). Germline V lookup: CDR1 SEHNR, CDR2 FQNEAQ (reference sequence). This CDR3 has 16 amino acids. The V and J ends lost 5 bases and 1 base respectively, with 17 bases between them. DNA for the CDR3: TGTGCCAGCAGCCATCCCATCGGGGGGGCGAACACTGAAGCTTTCTTT. Translation: CASSHPIGGANTEAFF.

This chain links TRBV7-3 with TRBJ1-1; no clear D gene. The V and J ends lost 3 bases and 4 bases respectively, with 9 bases between them. The CDR3 consists of 13 residues. Germline V gene data show CDR1 as SGHTA and CDR2 as FQGTGA. CDR3: CASSFQDGTEAFF. CDR3 nucleotide sequence: TGTGCCAGCAGCTTCCAAGACGGCACTGAAGCTTTCTTT.

The J gene is TRBJ1-1, the V gene TRBV19; TRBD1 matches 8 bases. Looked up from germline, CDR1 is LNHDA and CDR2 is SQIVND (reference sequence). The CDR3 consists of 13 residues. J gave up 3 bases and V 5 bases, and 2 bases lay outside the gene matches. The CDR3 coding sequence is TGTGCCAGTAGTGGACAGGGCGACACTGAAGCTTTCTTT. Its translation is CASSGQGDTEAFF.

J is TRBJ1-3 and V is TRBV5-4; maybe TRBD1 (5 bases). The CDR3 loop spans 15 amino acids. Germline loops: CDR1 SGHNT, CDR2 YYREEE (reference sequence). Trimming stripped 4 bases from V and 0 bases from J, with 11 bases between. The chain's CDR3 is CASSGDRGSGNTIYF. For the CDR3, the DNA is TGTGCCAGCAGCGGGGATAGGGGCTCTGGAAACACCATATATTTT.

The rearrangement links TRBV5-1 to TRBJ2-1; D gene ambiguous. The CDR3 is 14 residues long. Deletions cut 4 bases from V and 7 bases from J, with 15 bases between. The germline V gene has CDR1 SGHRS and CDR2 YFSETQ. The CDR3 here is CASSRENPMNEQFF. The CDR3 DNA is TGCGCCAGCAGCAGGGAAAACCCGATGAATGAGCAGTTCTTC.

The genes are TRBV27 and TRBJ1-2, with 7 bases matching TRBD1. The CDR3 contains 18 residues. The germline gives CDR1 MNHEY, CDR2 SMNVEV (reference sequence). Trimming removed 4 bases from V and 4 bases from J; junction bases left unmatched: 18. CDR3 amino acids: CASSSPRFGQQGIYGYTF. Written as DNA, the CDR3 is TGTGCCAGCAGTTCACCGCGGTTCGGGCAACAGGGGATCTATGGCTACACCTTC.

The V and J genes are TRBV5-4 and TRBJ2-1; D tentatively fits TRBD1 or TRBD2 (6 bases each). The germline V and J ends were trimmed by 6 bases and 1 base, with 14 bases remaining between them. Germline V gene lookup returns CDR1 SGHNT and CDR2 YYREEE (reference sequence). This CDR3 has 15 amino acids. The CDR3 loop reads CASMPPGASYNEQFF. The CDR3 region has the DNA TGTGCCAGCATGCCTCCGGGGGCTTCCTACAATGAGCAGTTCTTC.

This clone showed up just a few times. V gene TRBV19 combines with J gene TRBJ1-2; D is uncertain. The CDR3 runs 13 residues. The ends were cut back, 3 bases at V and 8 bases at J, with 13 bases in the middle. The V gene's germline CDR1 is LNHDA and CDR2 SQIVND (reference sequence). The CDR3 protein is CASSILLREGYTF. The CDR3 region has the DNA TGTGCCAGTAGTATTCTCCTCCGGGAGGGCTACACCTTC. Drawing the rest from reference TRBV19 and TRBJ1-2, the complete variable domain is DGGITQSPKYLFRKEGQNVTLSCEQNLNHDAMYWYRQDPGQGLRLIYYSQIVNDFQKGDIAEGYSVSREKKESFPLTVTSAQKNPTAFYLCASSILLREGYTFGSGTRLTVV.

The V and J genes are TRBV4-2 and TRBJ1-2; D not resolved. The germline V gene encodes CDR1 LGHNA and CDR2 YNFKEQ. This CDR3 contains 16 residues. Between the trimmed V and J ends, which lost 1 base and 5 bases, there was a span of 17 bases. The CDR3: CASSQGQPGSSYGYTF. Here the CDR3 DNA reads TGTGCCAGCAGCCAAGGTCAACCGGGGTCTTCATATGGCTACACCTTC.

The CDR3 here is CASSPGLNYGYTF. The DNA of the CDR3 is TGTGCCAGCAGCCCCGGACTTAACTATGGCTACACCTTC. The chain recombines TRBV5-5 with TRBJ1-2; D not certain. This CDR3 is built from 13 residues. The germline V gene has CDR1 SGHKS and CDR2 YYEKEE (reference sequence). V was cut by 4 bases and J by 1 base, with 8 bases left in between.

This sequence joins TRBV5-1 and TRBJ2-4; 7 nucleotides align to TRBD1. There are 16 residues in the CDR3. Germline loops: CDR1 SGHRS, CDR2 YFSETQ. V dropped 0 bases and J dropped 7; count of bases not matched to a gene: 10. This CDR3 reads CASSLAIGQVRNIQYF. CDR3 DNA: TGCGCCAGCAGCTTGGCTATCGGACAGGTCCGCAACATTCAGTACTTC.